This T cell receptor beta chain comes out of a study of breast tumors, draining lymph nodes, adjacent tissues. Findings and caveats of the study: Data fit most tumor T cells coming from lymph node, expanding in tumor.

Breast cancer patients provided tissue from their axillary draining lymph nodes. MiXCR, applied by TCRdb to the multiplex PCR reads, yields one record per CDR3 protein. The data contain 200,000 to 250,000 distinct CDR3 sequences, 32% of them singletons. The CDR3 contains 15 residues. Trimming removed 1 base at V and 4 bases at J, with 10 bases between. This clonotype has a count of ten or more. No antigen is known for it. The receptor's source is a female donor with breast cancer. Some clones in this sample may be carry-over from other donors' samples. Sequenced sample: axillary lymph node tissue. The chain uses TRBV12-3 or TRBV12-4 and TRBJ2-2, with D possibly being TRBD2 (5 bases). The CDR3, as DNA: TGTGCCAGCAGTTTAGGAGGGTGGGGCACCGGGGAGCTGTTTTTT. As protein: CASSLGGWGTGELFF.